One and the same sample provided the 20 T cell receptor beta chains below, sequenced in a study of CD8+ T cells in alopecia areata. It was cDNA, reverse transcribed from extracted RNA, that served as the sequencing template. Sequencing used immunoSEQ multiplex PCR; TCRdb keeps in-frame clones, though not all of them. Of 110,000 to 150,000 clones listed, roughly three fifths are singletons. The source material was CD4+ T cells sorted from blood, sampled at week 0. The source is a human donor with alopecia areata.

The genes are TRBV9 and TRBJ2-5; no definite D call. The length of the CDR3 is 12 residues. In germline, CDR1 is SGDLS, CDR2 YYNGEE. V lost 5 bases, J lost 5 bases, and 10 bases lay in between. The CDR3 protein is CASSQAGETQYF. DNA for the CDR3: TGTGCCAGCAGTCAAGCAGGCGAGACCCAGTACTTC.

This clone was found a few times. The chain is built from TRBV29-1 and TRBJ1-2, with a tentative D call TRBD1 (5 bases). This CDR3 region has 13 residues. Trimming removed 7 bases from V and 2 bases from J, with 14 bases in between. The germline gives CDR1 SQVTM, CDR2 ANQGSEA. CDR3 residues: CSADTEQNYGYTF. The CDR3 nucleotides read TGCAGCGCGGACACCGAGCAGAACTATGGCTACACCTTC. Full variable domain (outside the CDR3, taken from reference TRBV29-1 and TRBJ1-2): SAVISQKPSRDICQRGTSLTIQCQVDSQVTMMFWYRQQPGQSLTLIATANQGSEATYESGFVIDKFPISRPNLTFSTLTVSNMSPEDSSIYLCSADTEQNYGYTFGSGTRLTVV.

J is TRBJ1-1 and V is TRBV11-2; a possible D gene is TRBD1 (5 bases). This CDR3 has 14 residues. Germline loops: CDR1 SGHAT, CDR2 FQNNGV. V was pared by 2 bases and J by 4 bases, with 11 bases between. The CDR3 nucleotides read TGTGCCAGCAGCTTAATGCGGGGCAGCACTGAAGCTTTCTTT. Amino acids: CASSLMRGSTEAFF.

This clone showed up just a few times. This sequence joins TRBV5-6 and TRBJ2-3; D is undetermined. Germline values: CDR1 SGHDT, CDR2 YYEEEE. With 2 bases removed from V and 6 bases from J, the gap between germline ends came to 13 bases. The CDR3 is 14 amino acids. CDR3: CASSFGPNPDTQYF. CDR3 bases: TGTGCCAGCAGCTTTGGTCCCAATCCGGATACGCAGTATTTT.

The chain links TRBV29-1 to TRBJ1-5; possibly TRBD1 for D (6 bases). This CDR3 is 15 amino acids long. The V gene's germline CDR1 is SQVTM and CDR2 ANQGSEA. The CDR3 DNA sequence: TGCAGGCGGGACACCTCAGCCAGGGATGTCTGGCCCCAGCATTTT. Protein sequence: CRRDTSARDVWPQHF.

CDR3 nucleotide sequence: TGCGCCAGCAGCCCGACTAGCGGGGGAACCTACGAGCAGTACTTC. Translating gives CASSPTSGGTYEQYF. V usage is TRBV5-1 and J usage is TRBJ2-7; 12 bases align to TRBD2. This CDR3 contains 15 residues. J lost 2 bases, V lost 4 bases, and 4 bases had no gene match. Per germline, CDR1 SGHRS and CDR2 YFSETQ.

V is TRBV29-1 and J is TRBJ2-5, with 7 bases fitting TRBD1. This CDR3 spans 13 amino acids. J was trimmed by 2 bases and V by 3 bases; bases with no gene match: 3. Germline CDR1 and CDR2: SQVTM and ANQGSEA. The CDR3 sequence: CSVDGTAQETQYF. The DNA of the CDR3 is TGCAGCGTTGATGGGACAGCACAAGAGACCCAGTACTTC.

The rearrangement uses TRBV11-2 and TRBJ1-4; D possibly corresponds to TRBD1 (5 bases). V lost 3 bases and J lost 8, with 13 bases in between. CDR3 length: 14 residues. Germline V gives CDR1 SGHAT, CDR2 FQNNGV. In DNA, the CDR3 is TGTGCCAGCAGCTTCGAGACCTGGGGGGAAAAACTGTTTTTT. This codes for CASSFETWGEKLFF.

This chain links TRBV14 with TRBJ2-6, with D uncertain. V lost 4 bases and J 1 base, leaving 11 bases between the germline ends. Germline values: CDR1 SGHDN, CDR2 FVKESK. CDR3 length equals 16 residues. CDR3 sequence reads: CASSPLFGSGANVLTF. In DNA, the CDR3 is TGTGCCAGCAGCCCCCTGTTTGGATCTGGGGCCAACGTCCTGACTTTC.

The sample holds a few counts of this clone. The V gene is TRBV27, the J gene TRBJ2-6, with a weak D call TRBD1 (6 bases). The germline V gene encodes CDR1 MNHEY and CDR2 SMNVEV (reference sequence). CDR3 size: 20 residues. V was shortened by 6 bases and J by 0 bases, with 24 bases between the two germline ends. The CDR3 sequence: CASRPQLTGFKASGANVLTF. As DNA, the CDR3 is TGTGCCAGCAGACCTCAACTCACAGGGTTCAAGGCCTCTGGGGCCAACGTCCTGACTTTC.

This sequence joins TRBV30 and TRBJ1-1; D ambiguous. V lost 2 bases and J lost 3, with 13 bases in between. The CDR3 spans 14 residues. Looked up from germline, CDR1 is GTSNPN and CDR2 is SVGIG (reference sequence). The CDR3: CAWSPGSEYTEAFF. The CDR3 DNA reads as TGTGCCTGGAGTCCGGGGAGTGAGTACACTGAAGCTTTCTTT.

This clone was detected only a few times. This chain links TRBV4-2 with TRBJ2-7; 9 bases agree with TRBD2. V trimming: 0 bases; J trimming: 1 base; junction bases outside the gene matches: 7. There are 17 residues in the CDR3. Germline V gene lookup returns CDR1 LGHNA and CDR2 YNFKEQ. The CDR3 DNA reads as TGTGCCAGCAGCCAAGATCTTGGCGGGGGGGTGTCCTACGAGCAGTACTTC. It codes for CASSQDLGGGVSYEQYF.

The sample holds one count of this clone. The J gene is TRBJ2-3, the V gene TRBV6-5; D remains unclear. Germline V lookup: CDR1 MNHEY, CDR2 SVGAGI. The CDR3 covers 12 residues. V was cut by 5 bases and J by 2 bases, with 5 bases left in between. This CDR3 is CASSPHTDTQYF. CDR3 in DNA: TGTGCCAGCAGTCCCCACACAGATACGCAGTATTTT.

This CDR3 is CASSRVNTEAFF. CDR3 coding DNA: TGTGCCAGCAGCCGAGTAAACACTGAAGCTTTCTTT. The V call is TRBV6-1, the J call TRBJ1-1; D uncertain. The V end was cut by 6 bases, the J end by 2 bases, with 7 bases between. The V gene's germline CDR1 is MNHNS and CDR2 SASEGT. The CDR3 is made up of 12 amino acids.

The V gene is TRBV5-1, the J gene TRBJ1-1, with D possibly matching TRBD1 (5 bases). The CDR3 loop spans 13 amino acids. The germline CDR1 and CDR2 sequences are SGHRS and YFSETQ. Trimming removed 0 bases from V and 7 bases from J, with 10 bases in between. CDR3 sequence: CASSLGQNLEAFF. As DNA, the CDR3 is TGCGCCAGCAGCTTGGGACAGAATCTTGAAGCTTTCTTT.

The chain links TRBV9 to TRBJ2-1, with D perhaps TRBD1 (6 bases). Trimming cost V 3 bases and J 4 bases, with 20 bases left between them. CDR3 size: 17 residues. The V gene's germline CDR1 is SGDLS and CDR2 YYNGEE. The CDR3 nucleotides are TGTGCCAGCAGCGCTGGCGGAGTGCAGGGGCGTTACAATGAGCAGTTCTTC. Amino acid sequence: CASSAGGVQGRYNEQFF.

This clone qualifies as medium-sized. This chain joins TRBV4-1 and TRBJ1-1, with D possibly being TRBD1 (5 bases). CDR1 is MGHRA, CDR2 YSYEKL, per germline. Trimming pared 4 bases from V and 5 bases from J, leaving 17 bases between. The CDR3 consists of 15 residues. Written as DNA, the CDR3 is TGCGCCAGCAGCCCTAGTACTAGGGGTAGGACTGAAGCTTTCTTT. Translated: CASSPSTRGRTEAFF.

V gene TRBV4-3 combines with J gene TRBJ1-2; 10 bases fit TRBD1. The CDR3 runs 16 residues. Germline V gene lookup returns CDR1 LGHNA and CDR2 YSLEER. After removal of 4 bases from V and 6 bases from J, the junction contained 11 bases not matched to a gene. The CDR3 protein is CASSRHRGTGVDGYTF. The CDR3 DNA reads TGCGCCAGCAGCCGCCATCGGGGGACAGGGGTGGATGGCTACACCTTC.

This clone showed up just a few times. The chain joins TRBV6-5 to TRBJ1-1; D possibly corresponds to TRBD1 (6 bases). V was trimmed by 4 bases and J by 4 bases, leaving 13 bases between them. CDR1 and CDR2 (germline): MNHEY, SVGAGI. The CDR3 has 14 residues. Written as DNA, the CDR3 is TGTGCCAGCAGTTCGGGTGGGGGGCCCACTGAAGCTTTCTTT. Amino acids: CASSSGGGPTEAFF.

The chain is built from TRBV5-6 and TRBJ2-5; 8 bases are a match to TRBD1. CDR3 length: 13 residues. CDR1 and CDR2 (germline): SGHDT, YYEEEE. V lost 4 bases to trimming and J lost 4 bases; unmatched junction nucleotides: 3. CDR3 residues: CASSTGQGETQYF. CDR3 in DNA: TGTGCCAGCAGCACCGGACAGGGAGAGACCCAGTACTTC.